This T cell receptor (beta chain) was observed in a study of T cell changes during pregnancy in multiple sclerosis. Measured with immunoSEQ multiplex PCR; TCRdb has only the in-frame clones, and not every one. The sample has around 70,000 clones, 85% to 95% seen once; the top ten hold 2.3%. Germline CDR1 and CDR2: SGDLS and YYNGEE. The V end was cut by 3 bases, the J end by 1 base, with 15 bases between. The length of the CDR3 is 16 residues. The sequenced sample was peripheral blood, obtained before pregnancy. The rearrangement uses TRBV9 and TRBJ2-3; maybe TRBD1 (6 bases). The TCR comes from a female donor with multiple sclerosis, enrolled in a pregnancy study. The chain's CDR3 is CASSGHWDKGTDTQYF. CDR3 nucleotide sequence: TGTGCCAGCAGCGGACACTGGGACAAAGGCACAGATACGCAGTATTTT.